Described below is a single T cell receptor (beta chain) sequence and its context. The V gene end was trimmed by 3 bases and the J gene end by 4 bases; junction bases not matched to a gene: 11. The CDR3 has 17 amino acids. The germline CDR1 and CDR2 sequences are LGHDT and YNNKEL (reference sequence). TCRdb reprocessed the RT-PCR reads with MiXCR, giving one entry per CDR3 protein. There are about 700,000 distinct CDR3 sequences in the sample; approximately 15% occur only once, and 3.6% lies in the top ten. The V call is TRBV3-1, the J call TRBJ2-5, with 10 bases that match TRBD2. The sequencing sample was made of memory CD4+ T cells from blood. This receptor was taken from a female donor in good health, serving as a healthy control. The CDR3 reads CASSQLKRGGIRETQYF. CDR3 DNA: TGTGCCAGCAGCCAGCTTAAGCGGGGGGGCATTCGAGAGACCCAGTACTTC.